The 15 T cell receptor beta chains below were found in one sample sequenced in a study of blood T cells in healthy people across ages. The second PCR ran roughly 6 to 11 cycles with a sample-barcoded 5' primer and J-beta primers. TCRdb re-derived calls from the 5' RACE reads in MiXCR, one entry per CDR3 protein. The table has some 1.5 million distinct CDR3 sequences, over 25% seen once. Sequencing was performed on blood. Receptors originate from a woman between 25 and 40 years old in good health.

The V gene is TRBV12-3 or TRBV12-4, the J gene TRBJ1-1, with no clear D. This CDR3 is 14 amino acids long. V gave up 8 bases and J gave up 0 bases, with 13 bases separating them. CDR3 amino acids: CASESTGMNTEAFF. The CDR3, as DNA: TGTGCCAGCGAATCGACGGGAATGAACACTGAAGCTTTCTTT.

The rearrangement links TRBV3-1 to TRBJ2-1; D not certain. This CDR3 spans 15 amino acids. The germline V gene encodes CDR1 LGHDT and CDR2 YNNKEL (reference sequence). V lost 0 bases and J 4 bases, leaving 10 bases between the germline ends. The CDR3 loop is CASSQERYLYNEQFF. The DNA for the CDR3 is TGTGCCAGCAGCCAAGAACGCTACCTATACAATGAGCAGTTCTTC.

The genes are TRBV11-2 and TRBJ1-4; D is unresolved. Germline assignment: CDR1 SGHAT and CDR2 FQNNGV. V dropped 4 bases and J dropped 0 bases, with 12 bases sitting between them. The CDR3 length is 16 residues. The CDR3 spells CASSSPFSSTNEKLFF. The CDR3 DNA is TGTGCCAGCAGCTCCCCGTTTAGCTCAACTAATGAAAAACTGTTTTTT.

Remarks on this clonotype: The conserved final phenylalanine or tryptophan is absent from the CDR3, which likely points to a read error. The chain combines TRBV7-9 with TRBJ2-6; D is uncertain. V lost 5 bases and J 4 bases, leaving 9 bases between the germline ends. This CDR3 region has 14 residues. Germline assignment: CDR1 SEHNR and CDR2 FQNEAQ (reference sequence). The CDR3 protein is CASSLGSGANVLTC. The CDR3 DNA is TGTGCCAGCAGCCTCGGTTCCGGGGCCAACGTCCTGACTTGC.

As to this clonotype: Its ends do not fully match the called genes, so a read error is possible. Written as DNA, the CDR3 is TGTGCCGGCAGCGAACAGGGAACTCAGCATTACAATGAGCAGTTCTTC. The encoded protein is CAGSEQGTQHYNEQFF. This chain uses TRBV7-3 with TRBJ2-1; D is perhaps TRBD1 (6 bases). The CDR3 has 16 residues. Germline V CDR1 and CDR2: SGHTA, FQGTGA. The full variable domain, rest sourced from reference TRBV7-3 and TRBJ2-1, is GAGVSQTPSNKVTEKGKYVELRCDPISGHTALYWYRQSLGQGPEFLIYFQGTGAADDSGLPNDRFFAVRPEGSVSTLKIQRTERGDSAVYLCAGSEQGTQHYNEQFFGPGTRLTVL.

The chain uses TRBV7-9 and TRBJ2-1; tentatively, D is TRBD2 (5 bases). There are 13 residues in the CDR3. Trimming pared 3 bases from V and 6 bases from J, leaving 9 bases between. CDR1 is SEHNR, CDR2 FQNEAQ, per germline (reference sequence). This CDR3 is CASSFAGTNEQFF. DNA of the CDR3: TGTGCCAGCAGCTTTGCGGGCACCAATGAGCAGTTCTTC.

V gene TRBV20-1 combines with J gene TRBJ2-3, with D possibly being TRBD2 (6 bases). Looked up from germline, CDR1 is DFQATT and CDR2 is SNEGSKA (reference sequence). The CDR3 totals 13 residues. V was trimmed by 6 bases and J by 4 bases, leaving 14 bases between them. DNA for the CDR3: TGCAGTGCCCCGGGCGGGACGTCAGATACGCAGTATTTT. It translates to CSAPGGTSDTQYF.

This clonotype was observed a handful of times. The chain combines TRBV12-3 or TRBV12-4 with TRBJ1-5; the D is unclear. The CDR3 has 14 amino acids. Trimming pared 2 bases from V and 5 bases from J, leaving 10 bases between. This CDR3 reads CASSLKSVDQPQHF. The DNA for the CDR3 is TGTGCCAGCAGTTTAAAGAGCGTGGATCAGCCCCAGCATTTT.

This clonotype was recorded at least ten times. The rearrangement uses TRBV12-5 and TRBJ2-7; weak D call: TRBD1 (5 bases). Per germline, CDR1 LGHNT and CDR2 FRNRAP. The CDR3 runs to 13 residues. V was cut by 7 bases and J by 2 bases, with 12 bases left in between. The CDR3 coding sequence is TGTGCTAGTGTTACCAGGGAACCCTACGAGCAGTACTTC. The encoded protein is CASVTREPYEQYF.

This clonotype showed up many times. The chain combines TRBV6-5 with TRBJ2-7; TRBD1 is a possible D gene (7 bases). The CDR3 loop spans 13 amino acids. The germline CDR1 and CDR2 sequences are MNHEY and SVGAGI. Trimming cost V 10 bases and J 6 bases, with 19 bases left between them. The CDR3 DNA follows: TGTGCCACCGCCAGGGGGGAAGTCTCCGAGCAGTACTTC. Translated, it gives CATARGEVSEQYF.

This clonotype appeared a single time. This sequence may be a read error, since a much larger clone differs from it by one base. The chain is built from TRBV29-1 and TRBJ2-1; a possible D gene is TRBD1 (7 bases). The DNA end is a closer match to TRBJ2-7, so the J assignment may be wrong. This CDR3 has 15 amino acids. CDR1 is SQVTM, CDR2 ANQGSEA, per germline. CDR3 sequence: CSVDPPGGPYNEQYF. CDR3 nucleotides: TGCAGCGTTGACCCTCCAGGGGGGCCCTACAATGAGCAGTACTTC.

The V call is TRBV12-3 or TRBV12-4, the J call TRBJ2-3; the D gene is possibly TRBD1 (7 bases). V was cut by 5 bases and J by 6 bases, with 15 bases left in between. The CDR3 consists of 14 residues. Here the CDR3 reads CASSVRRGQDTQYF. The CDR3 bases are TGTGCCAGCAGTGTCCGGAGGGGGCAGGATACGCAGTATTTT.

V is TRBV5-1 and J is TRBJ1-3; 7 nucleotides align to TRBD1. This CDR3 comprises 15 residues. The ends lost 0 bases at V and 3 bases at J; junction bases unmatched: 3. Looked up from germline, CDR1 is SGHRS and CDR2 is YFSETQ. In nucleotides, the CDR3 is TGCGCCAGCAGCTTGGGGACAGGAGTTGGAAACACCATATATTTT. As protein: CASSLGTGVGNTIYF.

J is TRBJ2-1 and V is TRBV10-3, with TRBD1 matching over 9 bases. Trimming at V came to 11 bases and at J to 8 bases, leaving 4 bases not matched to a gene. CDR1 and CDR2 from the germline V gene are ENHRY and SYGVKD. The CDR3 length is 11 residues. The CDR3 loop is CAPQGAYEQFF. The CDR3 DNA is TGTGCCCCACAGGGGGCGTATGAGCAGTTCTTC.

On this clonotype itself: A much larger clone lies a single base off, so this may be a read error. This chain connects TRBV6-6 to TRBJ2-7; D unresolved. Germline V gene lookup returns CDR1 MNHNY and CDR2 SVGAGI (reference sequence). The CDR3 sequence is 16 residues long. V lost 4 bases and J lost 1, with 17 bases in between. Written as DNA, the CDR3 is TGTGCCAGCAGTTCCACAAACCTTGACGGGTCCTACGAGCAGTACTTC. Translation gives CASSSTNLDGSYEQYF.